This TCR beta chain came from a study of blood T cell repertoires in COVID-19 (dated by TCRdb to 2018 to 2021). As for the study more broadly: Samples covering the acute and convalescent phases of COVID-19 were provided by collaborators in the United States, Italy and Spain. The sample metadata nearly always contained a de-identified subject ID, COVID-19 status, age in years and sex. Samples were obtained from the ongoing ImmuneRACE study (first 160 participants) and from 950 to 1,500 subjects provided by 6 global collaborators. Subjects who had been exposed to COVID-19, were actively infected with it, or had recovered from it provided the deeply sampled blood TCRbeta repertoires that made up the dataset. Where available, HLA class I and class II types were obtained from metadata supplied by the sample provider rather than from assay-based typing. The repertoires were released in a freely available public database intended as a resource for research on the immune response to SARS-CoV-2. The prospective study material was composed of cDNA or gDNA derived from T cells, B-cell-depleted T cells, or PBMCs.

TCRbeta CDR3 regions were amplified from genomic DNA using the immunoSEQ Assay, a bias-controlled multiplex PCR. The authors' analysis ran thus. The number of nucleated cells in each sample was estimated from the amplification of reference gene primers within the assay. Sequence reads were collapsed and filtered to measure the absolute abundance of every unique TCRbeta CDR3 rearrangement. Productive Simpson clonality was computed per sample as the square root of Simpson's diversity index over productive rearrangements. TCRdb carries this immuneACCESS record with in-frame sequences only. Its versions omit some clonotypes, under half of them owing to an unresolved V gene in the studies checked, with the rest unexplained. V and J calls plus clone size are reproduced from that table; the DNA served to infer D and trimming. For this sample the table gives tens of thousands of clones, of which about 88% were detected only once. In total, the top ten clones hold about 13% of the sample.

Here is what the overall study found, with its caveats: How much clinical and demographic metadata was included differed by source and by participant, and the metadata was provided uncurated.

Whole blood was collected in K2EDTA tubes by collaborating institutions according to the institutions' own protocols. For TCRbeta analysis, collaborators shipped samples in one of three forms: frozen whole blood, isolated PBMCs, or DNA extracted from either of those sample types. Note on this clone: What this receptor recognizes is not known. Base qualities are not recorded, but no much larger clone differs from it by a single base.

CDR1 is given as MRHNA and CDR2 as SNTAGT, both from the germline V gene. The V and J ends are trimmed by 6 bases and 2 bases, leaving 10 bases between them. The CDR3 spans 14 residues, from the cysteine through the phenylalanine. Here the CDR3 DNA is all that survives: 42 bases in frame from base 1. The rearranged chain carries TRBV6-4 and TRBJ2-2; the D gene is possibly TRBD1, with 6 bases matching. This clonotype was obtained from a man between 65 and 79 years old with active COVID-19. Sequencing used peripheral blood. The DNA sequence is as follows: TGTGCCAGCAGCGAACAGGGAAACACCGGGGAGCTGTTTTTT. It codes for CASSEQGNTGELFF.